The sequence of this TCR beta chain was determined in a study of OX40 agonist ivuxolimab in advanced cancers. The V end was cut by 3 bases, the J end by 2 bases, with 8 bases between. CDR3 length: 14 residues. The germline CDR1 and CDR2 sequences are SGHTA and FQGNSA. Sequenced by immunoSEQ multiplex PCR; TCRdb stores in-frame clones only, minus some. The sample contains 59,000 or so clones, 87% of which appear only once. The chain employs TRBV7-2 and TRBJ1-5, with a possible D match to TRBD1 (5 bases). This TCR was sampled from an adult with an advanced solid tumor such as melanoma, head and neck, liver or kidney cancer. The sequences come from CD4+ or CD8+ T cells sorted from blood, collected in a trial of the OX40 agonist ivuxolimab. Written as DNA, the CDR3 is TGTGCCAGCAGCTTCGACAGCGGCAATCAGCCCCAGCATTTT. It translates to CASSFDSGNQPQHF.